This T cell receptor beta chain comes out of a study of T cells in Graves' hyperthyroidism and ophthalmopathy. This clonotype was seen just once. With 8 bases removed from V and 0 bases from J, the gap between germline ends came to 16 bases. Germline CDR1 LNHDA, CDR2 SQIVND (reference sequence). CDR3 length: 15 amino acids. TCR beta CDR3 regions were amplified from RNA transcripts. Initially, a first-round RT-PCR of the TCR CDR3 employed the HTBI primer set. TCRdb re-called the multiplex PCR reads through MiXCR, storing one row per CDR3 protein. Of hundreds of thousands of distinct CDR3 sequences in the sample, roughly an eighth were seen once.

What was sequenced was blood. The genes are TRBV19 and TRBJ1-1; D is ambiguous. The receptor's source is a middle-aged woman with Graves' ophthalmopathy. The CDR3 DNA reads as TGTGCCAGTGACGGATTAGGGAAAATGAACACTGAAGCTTTCTTT. This sequence encodes CASDGLGKMNTEAFF.